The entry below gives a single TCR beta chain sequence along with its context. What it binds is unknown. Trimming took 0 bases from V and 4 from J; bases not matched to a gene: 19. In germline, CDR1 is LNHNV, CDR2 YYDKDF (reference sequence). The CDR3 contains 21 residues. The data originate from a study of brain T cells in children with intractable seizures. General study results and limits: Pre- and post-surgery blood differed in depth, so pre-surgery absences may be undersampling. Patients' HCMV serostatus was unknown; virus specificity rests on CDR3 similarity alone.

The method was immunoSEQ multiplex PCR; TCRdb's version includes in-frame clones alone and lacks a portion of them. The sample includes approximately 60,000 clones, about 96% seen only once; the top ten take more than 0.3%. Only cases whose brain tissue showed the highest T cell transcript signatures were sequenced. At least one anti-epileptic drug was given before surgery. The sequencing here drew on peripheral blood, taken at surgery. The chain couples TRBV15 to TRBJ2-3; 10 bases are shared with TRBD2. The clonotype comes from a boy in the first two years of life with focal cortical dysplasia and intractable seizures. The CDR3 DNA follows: TGTGCCACCAGCAGAGAGAGGGCCCCCATTTGGAGCGGGAGGGCCGCAGATACGCAGTATTTT. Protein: CATSRERAPIWSGRAADTQYF.